The T cell receptor beta chain under discussion was sequenced for a study of blood T cell repertoires in COVID-19. Study-level background: From T cells, B-cell-depleted T cells, or PBMCs came the material, which was cDNA or gDNA.

V shed 7 bases and J 3 bases; nucleotides not matched to a gene: 6. Germline assignment: CDR1 SNHLY and CDR2 FYNNEI. The CDR3 has 14 amino acids. Profiling relied on immunoSEQ multiplex PCR, and the TCRdb table lists in-frame clones only, not all of them. Among 80,000 to 90,000 clones listed, 75% to 90% were seen once. Sample: peripheral blood. The gene calls are TRBV2 and TRBJ2-3, with 8 positions matching TRBD1. The receptor was derived from a man older than 75 with active or convalescent COVID-19. The CDR3 reads CASNDRGRTDTQYF. The CDR3 DNA reads TGTGCCAGCAACGACAGGGGTCGGACAGATACGCAGTATTTT.